This entry lists 32 T cell receptor beta chains sequenced from one sample in a study of spatial heterogeneity in lung cancer. Via MiXCR, TCRdb re-called the 5' RACE reads, giving one row per CDR3 protein. The sample holds approximately 3,300 distinct CDR3 sequences, about 29% seen once. As to time point: sample taken at primary tumor resection. No cells were sorted before sequencing. The whole RNA sequenced was extracted from tumor, nontumor lung or frozen PBMC. The material sequenced was PBMCs, taken at surgery. The source of these receptors is a female donor with early-stage non-small cell lung cancer.

Regarding this clonotype: A library prepared for alpha chains yielded this beta chain as an off-target read; its size is of little meaning. The rearrangement joins TRBV19 to TRBJ2-2, with no clear D. This CDR3 is built from 15 residues. Trimming pared 2 bases from V and 6 bases from J, leaving 13 bases between. CDR1 LNHDA and CDR2 SQIVND come from the germline V gene (reference sequence). CDR3 DNA: TGTGCCAGTAGTATATTCGGGCTCGTCGCCGGGGAGCTGTTTTTT. Translating gives CASSIFGLVAGELFF.

In its sample, this clonotype ranks as large. This beta chain is a stray read from a library made for alpha chains; its abundance is not meaningful. The chain recombines TRBV10-2 with TRBJ2-1, with 10 positions matching TRBD1. The CDR3 consists of 17 residues. The V gene's germline CDR1 is WSHSY and CDR2 SAAADI. The J segment lost 8 bases and the V segment lost 2 bases, leaving 12 bases of the junction unmatched. The CDR3 region has the DNA TGCGCCAGCAGTGAGGCCAGACAGGGGGCGCGTCCCCATGAGCAGTTCTTC. This gives the protein CASSEARQGARPHEQFF.

This clonotype was seen only a few times. This beta chain lies outside the target of a library built for alpha chains; its clone size means little. The V gene is TRBV29-1, the J gene TRBJ2-3; D might be TRBD2 (6 bases). Per the germline V gene, CDR1 is SQVTM and CDR2 is ANQGSEA. V lost 5 bases and J lost 2, with 11 bases in between. The CDR3 covers 13 residues. CDR3 region: CSVRRGITDTQYF. The CDR3, as DNA: TGCAGCGTTCGCCGGGGGATCACAGATACGCAGTATTTT.

On this clonotype: This beta chain is off target for a library built for alpha chains, so its abundance means little. The chain carries TRBV14 and TRBJ2-3; D remains unclear. CDR1 and CDR2 from the germline V gene are SGHDN and FVKESK. This CDR3 has 15 amino acids. Deletions cut 1 base from V and 4 bases from J, with 12 bases between. The CDR3 region has the DNA TGTGCCAGCAGCCAAGGTACCTACATCTCAGATACGCAGTATTTT. It yields the protein CASSQGTYISDTQYF.

Regarding this clonotype: Because this beta chain is a stray read in a library intended to capture alpha chains, its abundance should not be given much weight. The gene calls are TRBV6-2 or TRBV6-3 and TRBJ2-7; D call uncertain. There are 11 residues in the CDR3. Trimming pared 3 bases from V and 5 bases from J, leaving 5 bases between. Germline V gene lookup returns CDR1 MNHEY and CDR2 SVGEGT. The CDR3 is CASSYVDEQYF. The CDR3 bases are TGTGCCAGCAGTTATGTGGACGAGCAGTACTTC.

Of note for this clonotype: This beta chain turned up in a library designed for alpha chains; as an off-target read, its abundance says little. The V gene is TRBV7-2, the J gene TRBJ2-2, with a possible D match to TRBD1 (5 bases). The germline V gene has CDR1 SGHTA and CDR2 FQGNSA. Trimming removed 9 bases at V and 2 bases at J, with 16 bases between. This CDR3 has 15 residues. The CDR3 sequence is CASSPQGVNTGELFF. The DNA of the CDR3 is TGTGCCAGTAGCCCTCAGGGCGTTAACACCGGGGAGCTGTTTTTT.

As to this clonotype: A library prepared for alpha chains yielded this beta chain as an off-target read; its size is of little meaning. This chain links TRBV3-1 with TRBJ2-4, with TRBD1 matching over 8 bases. Germline trimming cut 4 bases from V and 7 bases from J; bases unmatched to any gene: 3. Germline loops: CDR1 LGHDT, CDR2 YNNKEL (reference sequence). The CDR3 is 13 residues long. CDR3 bases: TGTGCCAGCAGCCTCAGACAGGGGAACATTCAGTACTTC. Translated: CASSLRQGNIQYF.

About this clonotype: The library was designed around alpha chains, so this beta chain is a stray read whose abundance carries little weight. This chain uses TRBV7-9 with TRBJ2-5; no clear D. CDR3 length: 11 residues. Germline CDR1 and CDR2: SEHNR and FQNEAQ (reference sequence). V was shortened by 1 base and J by 6 bases, with 3 bases between the two germline ends. The CDR3 loop is CASSLVQTQYF. The CDR3 nucleotides read TGTGCCAGCAGCTTAGTTCAGACCCAGTACTTC.

This clonotype was counted a few times. This beta chain is a stray sequence in a library constructed for alpha chains; its clone size is not meaningful. The chain recombines TRBV12-3 or TRBV12-4 with TRBJ2-5; 10 bases agree with TRBD2. This CDR3 has 14 residues. V dropped 6 bases and J dropped 5; count of bases not matched to a gene: 6. CDR3 sequence: CASSPGLAVETQYF. CDR3 nucleotides: TGTGCCAGCAGCCCCGGACTAGCGGTGGAGACCCAGTACTTC.

This clonotype was counted only a few times. This beta chain represents an off-target read in a library built for alpha chains; its size is of limited meaning. This rearrangement joins TRBV11-2 to TRBJ2-3, with 10 bases fitting TRBD1. Unmatched junction bases numbered 4, after V lost 6 bases and J lost 1 base. Germline V gene lookup returns CDR1 SGHAT and CDR2 FQNNGV. The CDR3 runs 15 residues. CDR3 in amino acids: CASRSGTGGTDTQYF. CDR3 bases: TGTGCCAGCAGGTCCGGGACAGGGGGCACAGATACGCAGTATTTT.

On this clonotype itself: This beta chain turned up in a library designed for alpha chains; as an off-target read, its abundance says little. The chain couples TRBV7-9 to TRBJ2-7; 11 nucleotides agree with TRBD2. Per the germline V gene, CDR1 is SEHNR and CDR2 is FQNEAQ (reference sequence). The CDR3 contains 14 residues. With V trimmed by 5 bases and J by 7 bases, 7 bases remained unmatched. The chain's CDR3 is CASSRGTSGREQYF. In DNA, the CDR3 is TGTGCCAGCAGCCGCGGGACTAGCGGTCGGGAGCAGTACTTC. The full variable domain, rest sourced from reference TRBV7-9 and TRBJ2-7, is DTGVSQNPRHKITKRGQNVTFRCDPISEHNRLYWYRQTLGQGPEFLTYFQNEAQLEKSRLLSDRFSAERPKGSFSTLEIQRTEQGDSAMYLCASSRGTSGREQYFGPGTRLTVT.

This clonotype was recorded a few times. Found in a library prepared for alpha chains, this beta chain is an off-target read, and its abundance has little meaning. The chain uses TRBV15 and TRBJ2-3; D gene unclear. V lost 4 bases and J 6 bases, leaving 8 bases between the germline ends. The CDR3 covers 12 residues. The germline gives CDR1 LNHNV, CDR2 YYDKDF (reference sequence). The CDR3 DNA reads TGTGCCACCAGCAAACTGGGGGATACGCAGTATTTT. Its protein is CATSKLGDTQYF.

This clonotype was observed a handful of times. This beta chain is a stray read from a library made for alpha chains; its abundance is not meaningful. The chain employs TRBV27 and TRBJ2-7; D is possibly TRBD1 (6 bases). There are 14 residues in the CDR3. The ends were cut back, 6 bases at V and 0 bases at J, with 12 bases in the middle. Per the germline V gene, CDR1 is MNHEY and CDR2 is SMNVEV (reference sequence). The CDR3 region has the DNA TGTGCCAGCAGCAGGACAGCGGTCTCCTACGAGCAGTACTTC. Its translation: CASSRTAVSYEQYF.

There are a few counts of this clonotype. A library prepared for alpha chains yielded this beta chain as an off-target read; its size is of little meaning. V is TRBV20-1 and J is TRBJ2-1, with D perhaps matching TRBD1 or TRBD2 (5 bases each). Germline loops: CDR1 DFQATT, CDR2 SNEGSKA (reference sequence). V was trimmed by 2 bases and J by 6 bases, leaving 17 bases between them. The CDR3 has 15 residues. The CDR3: CSARRLEGSSNEQFF. CDR3 in DNA: TGCAGTGCTAGAAGACTTGAGGGGAGTAGCAATGAGCAGTTCTTC.

Of note for this clonotype: This beta chain was picked up by a library intended for alpha chains and is off target, so its count carries little meaning. The chain uses TRBV24-1 and TRBJ2-2; TRBD1 matches at 10 bases. The CDR3 covers 16 residues. The V gene end was trimmed by 10 bases and the J gene end by 6 bases; junction bases not matched to a gene: 13. CDR1 KGHDR and CDR2 SFDVKD come from the germline V gene. CDR3 amino acids: CATKGPGQGSSGELFF. CDR3 DNA sequence: TGTGCCACTAAAGGTCCGGGACAGGGGAGTTCCGGGGAGCTGTTTTTT.

This clonotype is medium-sized (0.01 to 0.1%) by share. As an off-target read in a library built for alpha chains, this beta chain has a frequency of little significance. V and J are TRBV6-4 and TRBJ2-2; D not resolved. V lost 0 bases and J 2 bases, leaving 4 bases between the germline ends. CDR3 size: 14 residues. The germline V gene encodes CDR1 MRHNA and CDR2 SNTAGT. In DNA form, the CDR3 reads TGTGCCAGCAGTGACTCTCGAAACACCGGGGAGCTGTTTTTT. Translated: CASSDSRNTGELFF.

As to this clonotype: This beta chain lies outside the target of a library built for alpha chains; its clone size means little. This rearrangement joins TRBV27 to TRBJ2-2; 7 positions match TRBD2. Unmatched junction bases numbered 11, after V lost 5 bases and J lost 5 bases. Germline-derived CDR1 and CDR2 are MNHEY and SMNVEV (reference sequence). This CDR3 has 16 amino acids. In DNA, the CDR3 is TGTGCCAGCAGTCCTCTAGCGATCGGGGGGACCGGGGAGCTGTTTTTT. It specifies CASSPLAIGGTGELFF.

This clonotype was counted a few times. This beta chain lies outside the target of a library built for alpha chains; its clone size means little. The chain joins TRBV5-1 to TRBJ2-3; 7 bases align to TRBD2. The CDR3 is made up of 15 amino acids. The trim removed 0 bases at V and 6 bases at J, leaving 7 bases unmatched. Germline V lookup: CDR1 SGHRS, CDR2 YFSETQ. Written as DNA, the CDR3 is TGCGCCAGCAGCTTGGCAGCAGCGGGGCCGGATACGCAGTATTTT. Its protein product is CASSLAAAGPDTQYF.

By its share, this clonotype is medium-sized. This beta chain is a stray read from a library made for alpha chains; its abundance is not meaningful. The chain employs TRBV15 and TRBJ2-3; TRBD2 agrees at 8 bases. The CDR3 length is 17 residues. V was clipped by 1 base and J by 2 bases; unmatched bases: 8. Germline V gives CDR1 LNHNV, CDR2 YYDKDF (reference sequence). The CDR3 region is CATSRVGGAKTTDTQYF. The CDR3 DNA sequence: TGTGCCACCAGCAGAGTCGGGGGGGCCAAAACCACAGATACGCAGTATTTT.

A note on this clonotype: Since the library was made to target alpha chains, this beta chain is a stray read and its abundance is not meaningful. The chain carries TRBV28 and TRBJ2-1; 13 nucleotides line up with TRBD2. CDR3 length: 16 residues. Trimming took 2 bases from V and 8 from J; bases not matched to a gene: 6. The germline gives CDR1 MDHEN, CDR2 SYDVKM. The CDR3 nucleotides are TGTGCCAGCAGTTTAGAACTAGCGGGAGGGCCCTATGAGCAGTTCTTC. It is translated as CASSLELAGGPYEQFF.

This clonotype was seen a handful of times. This beta chain is an unintended read in a library built for alpha chains; its size means little. The rearrangement links TRBV2 to TRBJ2-1, with TRBD2 matching 7 bases. Unmatched junction bases numbered 5, after V lost 6 bases and J lost 0 bases. In germline, CDR1 is SNHLY, CDR2 FYNNEI. CDR3 length: 15 residues. This CDR3 reads CASRFGGSSYNEQFF. CDR3 DNA sequence: TGTGCCAGCAGGTTTGGCGGGAGCTCCTACAATGAGCAGTTCTTC.

About this clonotype itself: The library was designed around alpha chains, so this beta chain is a stray read whose abundance carries little weight. This rearrangement joins TRBV28 to TRBJ2-5, with 9 bases lining up with TRBD1. The CDR3 is 15 amino acids. Trimming at V came to 7 bases and at J to 4 bases, leaving 10 bases not matched to a gene. Germline assignment: CDR1 MDHEN and CDR2 SYDVKM. The CDR3 sequence is CASKTGGLSSETQYF. CDR3 DNA sequence: TGTGCCAGCAAAACAGGGGGCCTTTCGTCAGAGACCCAGTACTTC. The full variable domain, with the rest looked up from reference TRBV28 and TRBJ2-5, is DVKVTQSSRYLVKRTGEKVFLECVQDMDHENMFWYRQDPGLGLRLIYFSYDVKMKEKGDIPEGYSVSREKKERFSLILESASTNQTSMYLCASKTGGLSSETQYFGPGTRLLVL.

With respect to this clonotype: The library was built for alpha chains, so this beta chain is an off-target read and its size means little. V usage is TRBV28 and J usage is TRBJ2-1, with 12 nucleotides matching TRBD2. With V trimmed by 5 bases and J by 10 bases, 9 bases remained unmatched. Germline CDR1 MDHEN, CDR2 SYDVKM. This CDR3 has 15 amino acids. The CDR3 reads CASSRGLAGSLEQFF. For the CDR3, the DNA is TGTGCCAGCAGTAGAGGACTAGCGGGATCCTTGGAGCAGTTCTTC.

There are a few counts of this clonotype. As an off-target read in a library built for alpha chains, this beta chain has a frequency of little significance. The rearrangement links TRBV6-5 to TRBJ2-3, with D tentatively TRBD1 or TRBD2 (6 bases each). Germline lookup yields CDR1 MNHEY and CDR2 SVGAGI. Trimming took 10 bases from V and 4 from J, leaving 12 bases between them. The CDR3 runs to 12 residues. DNA of the CDR3: TGTGCCACCTCAGGGGAGGCAGATACGCAGTATTTT. As protein: CATSGEADTQYF.

Remarks on this clonotype: This beta chain appears as a stray read in a library generated for alpha chains; its size is not informative. This chain joins TRBV6-4 and TRBJ1-1, with D perhaps TRBD1 (6 bases). Germline V CDR1 and CDR2: MRHNA, SNTAGT. The CDR3 has 18 residues. Trimming took 0 bases from V and 4 from J, leaving 21 bases between them. The CDR3 DNA reads as TGTGCCAGCAGTGACTCGTTACGGGGGCATCTGTTTGGCACTGAAGCTTTCTTT. Its translation: CASSDSLRGHLFGTEAFF.

This clonotype appeared a few times. As an off-target read in a library built for alpha chains, this beta chain has a frequency of little significance. This chain links TRBV7-2 with TRBJ2-4, with 7 bases matching TRBD2. The CDR3 is 16 residues long. V was pared by 5 bases and J by 1 base, with 8 bases of the junction left unmatched. Germline assignment: CDR1 SGHTA and CDR2 FQGNSA. The CDR3 protein is CASSRRTSAAKNIQYF. The CDR3, as DNA: TGTGCCAGCAGCCGAAGGACTAGTGCGGCCAAAAACATTCAGTACTTC.

As to this clonotype: The library was prepared for alpha chains; this beta chain is a stray read, so its frequency means little. The chain combines TRBV7-8 with TRBJ2-1; the match to TRBD2 covers 16 bases. V lost 4 bases and J lost 7; bases outside the gene matches: 4. Germline CDR1 reads SGHVS; CDR2 reads FQNEAQ. The CDR3 runs to 16 residues. CDR3 residues: CASSSGLAGGFNEQFF. In DNA form, the CDR3 reads TGTGCCAGCAGCTCGGGACTAGCGGGAGGGTTTAATGAGCAGTTCTTC.

This clonotype was counted only a few times. This beta chain lies outside the target of a library built for alpha chains; its clone size means little. The rearrangement uses TRBV20-1 and TRBJ2-3; D is tentatively TRBD1 or TRBD2 (5 bases each). The CDR3 contains 18 residues. In germline, CDR1 is DFQATT, CDR2 SNEGSKA (reference sequence). Trimming stripped 0 bases from V and 1 base from J, with 20 bases between. As DNA, the CDR3 is TGCAGTGCTAGAGAATGGAGGACGAACAGGCGACGCACAGATACGCAGTATTTT. Translating gives CSAREWRTNRRRTDTQYF.

This clonotype has a handful of counts. In a library made to pick up alpha chains, this beta chain is a stray read with a size that means little. This sequence joins TRBV7-6 and TRBJ2-5; the D is unclear. In germline, CDR1 is SGHVS, CDR2 FNYEAQ. The V end lost 1 base, the J end lost 3 bases, and 12 bases lay between the germline ends. The CDR3 consists of 15 residues. The CDR3 nucleotides are TGTGCCAGCAGCTTAGATAGCTATGGTGAAGAGACCCAGTACTTC. Amino acids: CASSLDSYGEETQYF.

By frequency in the sample, this clonotype is medium-sized. The size of this beta chain means little, since it is a stray read in a library made for alpha chains. This sequence joins TRBV20-1 and TRBJ2-1; 7 nucleotides line up with TRBD2. CDR1 is DFQATT and CDR2 is SNEGSKA in the germline V gene (reference sequence). The CDR3 consists of 14 residues. J lost 7 bases, V lost 2 bases, and 8 bases had no gene match. This CDR3 is CSARSGGSGNEQFF. DNA of the CDR3: TGCAGTGCTAGATCTGGAGGTAGCGGGAATGAGCAGTTCTTC.

To note about this clonotype: This beta chain is an off-target read within a library intended for alpha chains, so its frequency means little. The genes are TRBV9 and TRBJ2-7; D gene uncertain. This CDR3 spans 15 amino acids. The V end was cut by 0 bases, the J end by 2 bases, with 12 bases between. CDR1 is SGDLS, CDR2 YYNGEE, per germline. The CDR3 DNA reads TGTGCCAGCAGCGTAGAAGCGCGGTTCACCTACGAGCAGTACTTC. Translating it yields CASSVEARFTYEQYF.

There are a few counts of this clonotype. Since the library was made to target alpha chains, this beta chain is a stray read and its abundance is not meaningful. This sequence joins TRBV25-1 and TRBJ2-1; D unresolved. In germline, CDR1 is MGHDK, CDR2 SYGVNS. This CDR3 has 14 amino acids. Between the trimmed V and J ends, which lost 1 base and 2 bases, there was a span of 6 bases. DNA of the CDR3: TGTGCCAGCAGTGAATTATATGCCTACAATGAGCAGTTCTTC. It codes for CASSELYAYNEQFF. The variable domain in full, with the rest retrieved from reference TRBV25-1 and TRBJ2-1, is EADIYQTPRYLVIGTGKKITLECSQTMGHDKMYWYQQDPGMELHLIHYSYGVNSTEKGDLSSESTVSRIRTEHFPLTLESARPSHTSQYLCASSELYAYNEQFFGPGTRLTVL.